What follows describes a single TCR beta chain. The antigen remains unidentified. MiXCR, applied by TCRdb to the RT-PCR reads, yields one record per CDR3 protein. The sample holds approximately 730,000 distinct CDR3 sequences; around 14% are singletons and the top ten take 6.5% to 8.5%. The entry originates in a study of response to subunit inactivated influenza vaccine. Regarding the study as a whole: The study's authors posited that every seasonal influenza vaccination enlists few new T cells.

CDR3 size: 15 residues. J lost 3 bases, V lost 8 bases, and 7 bases had no gene match. CDR1 is WSHSY and CDR2 is SAAADI in the germline V gene. The sequenced sample was PBMCs from blood, obtained about 14 days before vaccination. The chain is built from TRBV10-2 and TRBJ2-7; 13 positions agree with TRBD2. This sequence originates from a man aged 45 to 65 who received an inactivated influenza vaccine. CDR3 region: CASSAGLAGLYEQYF. In nucleotides, the CDR3 is TGCGCCAGCTCCGCGGGACTAGCGGGACTCTACGAGCAGTACTTC.